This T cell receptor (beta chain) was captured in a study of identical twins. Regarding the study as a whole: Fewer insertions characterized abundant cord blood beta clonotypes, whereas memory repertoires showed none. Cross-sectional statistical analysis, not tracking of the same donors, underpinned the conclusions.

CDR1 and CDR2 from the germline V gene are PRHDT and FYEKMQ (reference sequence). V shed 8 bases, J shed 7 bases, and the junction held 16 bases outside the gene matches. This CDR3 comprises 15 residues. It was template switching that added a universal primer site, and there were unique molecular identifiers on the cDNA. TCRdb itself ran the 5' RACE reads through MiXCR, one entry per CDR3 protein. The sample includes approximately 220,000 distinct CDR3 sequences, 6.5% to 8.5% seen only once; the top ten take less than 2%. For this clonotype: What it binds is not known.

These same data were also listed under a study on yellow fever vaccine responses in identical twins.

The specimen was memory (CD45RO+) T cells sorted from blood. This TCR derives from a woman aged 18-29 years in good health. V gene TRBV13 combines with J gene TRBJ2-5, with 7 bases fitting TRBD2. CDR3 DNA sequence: TGTGCCAGCGGCCCGGGGGGAAACCCTATTGGGACCCAGTACTTC. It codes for CASGPGGNPIGTQYF.